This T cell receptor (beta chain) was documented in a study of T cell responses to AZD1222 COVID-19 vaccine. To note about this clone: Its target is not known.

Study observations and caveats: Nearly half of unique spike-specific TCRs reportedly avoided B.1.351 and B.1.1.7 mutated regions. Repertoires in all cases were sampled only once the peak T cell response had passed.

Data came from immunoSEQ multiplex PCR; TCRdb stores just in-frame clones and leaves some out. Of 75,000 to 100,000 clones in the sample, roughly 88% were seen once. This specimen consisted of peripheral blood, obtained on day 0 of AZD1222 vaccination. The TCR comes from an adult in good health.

The CDR3 DNA is TGTGCCAGCTCCACTAGCGGGGCCCGCGAGCAGTACTTC. Amino acid sequence: CASSTSGAREQYF. The chain recombines TRBV18 with TRBJ2-7; 10 positions match TRBD2. The germline gives CDR1 KGHSH, CDR2 LQKENI. CDR3 length equals 13 residues. The ends lost 6 bases at V and 6 bases at J; junction bases unmatched: 5.